This record concerns one T cell receptor (beta chain) sequence. V was pared by 3 bases and J by 3 bases, with 4 bases of the junction left unmatched. The CDR3 is 15 residues long. The germline V gene has CDR1 MGHRA and CDR2 YSYEKL. The method was immunoSEQ multiplex PCR; TCRdb's version includes in-frame clones alone and lacks a portion of them. The sample shows tens of thousands of clones, roughly 79% of them seen only once. This sample was taken from a study of radiotherapy plus CTLA-4 blockade in lung cancer. Sequenced material: peripheral blood, taken from a patient treated with radiotherapy plus ipilimumab. The gene calls are TRBV4-1 and TRBJ2-7; 11 bases line up with TRBD1. This clonotype was obtained from a human donor with non-small cell lung cancer who had a partial response to radiotherapy plus ipilimumab. Some clones in this sample may be carry-over from other donors' samples. The CDR3 DNA reads TGCGCCAGCAGCCACCCGGGACAGGGGGTCTACGAGCAGTACTTC. It yields the protein CASSHPGQGVYEQYF.